The clone carrying this T cell receptor (beta chain) was observed a few times. Its antigen is still unknown. This entry is derived from a study of T-cell memory formation after mild COVID-19. For the study at large: TCR clusters showed largely donor specificity. Study results and caveats: Shrinking CD4+ clones resided mostly in CM and EM, and CD8+ ones in EMRA. There was no confirmation that second-wave clones peaking on day 37 were SARS-CoV-2 specific.

The CDR3 sequence is 14 residues long. V lost 4 bases to trimming and J lost 0 bases, with 7 bases between them. TCRalpha and TCRbeta libraries used 5'RACE with constant-segment primers and UMIs. TCRdb fed the 5' RACE reads into MiXCR, producing one record per CDR3 protein. The sample carries 150,000 to 200,000 distinct CDR3 sequences, 10% to 15% recorded once. The chain is built from TRBV12-3 or TRBV12-4 and TRBJ2-1; either TRBD1 or TRBD2 may supply D (6 bases each). The sequence was collected from a man younger than 35 who had mild COVID-19 (a few samples of this study predate the infection). Cell type and time point are not known. Input material: PBMCs or a T cell subset sorted from them (not recorded which). CDR3 coding DNA: TGTGCCAGCAGTTCGGGGGCCTCCTACAATGAGCAGTTCTTC. Translated: CASSSGASYNEQFF.